These T cell receptor beta chains were read from a single sample in a study of blood T cell repertoires in COVID-19. Profiling relied on immunoSEQ multiplex PCR, and the TCRdb table lists in-frame clones only, not all of them. In the table there are about 200,000 clones, around 75% of which are singletons. The sample was peripheral blood. The receptor source for this set is a human donor in a cohort sampled during active COVID-19. Both conserved end residues are part of each CDR3. The D gene is left open where the match is weak. Size values are once, few and many counts, or a class for expanded clones, and some rows have none.

CDR3aa | CDR3nt | abundance | v_gene | len | j_gene | d_gene
CASSLFGGYGYTF | TGTGCCAGCAGTTTATTCGGGGGATATGGCTACACCTTC | - | TRBV28 | 13 | TRBJ1-2 | -
CASSQEGGGYYEQYF | TGTGCCAGCAGCCAGGAAGGGGGGGGTTACTACGAGCAGTACTTC | - | TRBV27 | 15 | TRBJ2-7 | -
CASSNRTGNYGYTF | TGTGCCAGCAGTAACCGGACGGGAAACTATGGCTACACCTTC | - | TRBV6-2/TRBV6-3 | 14 | TRBJ1-2 | -
CATEGGPGGYGYTF | TGTGCCACCGAAGGGGGACCCGGCGGCTATGGCTACACCTTC | - | TRBV28 | 14 | TRBJ1-2 | -
CASSPLAITDTQYF | TGCGCCAGCAGCCCCTTAGCGATCACAGATACGCAGTATTTT | - | TRBV5-1 | 14 | TRBJ2-3 | -
CASSGPTGRIVKNIQYF | TGTGCCAGCAGTGGCCCGACAGGGAGGATTGTCAAAAACATTCAGTACTTC | - | TRBV28 | 17 | TRBJ2-4 | -
CASSTDRGGNQPQHF | TGTGCCAGCAGTACGGACAGGGGAGGCAATCAGCCCCAGCATTTT | few | TRBV6-5 | 15 | TRBJ1-5 | TRBD1
CATSGRTSGRQEQFF | TGTGCCACCAGTGGACGGACTAGCGGGAGGCAGGAGCAGTTCTTC | - | TRBV24-1 | 15 | TRBJ2-1 | TRBD2
CASSPSGMSTDTQYF | TGTGCCAGCAGCCCTAGCGGTATGAGCACAGATACGCAGTATTTT | - | TRBV7-2 | 15 | TRBJ2-3 | TRBD2
CASSPVGSGSPDTQYF | TGTGCCAGTAGCCCTGTCGGTAGCGGGAGTCCAGATACGCAGTATTTT | - | TRBV19 | 16 | TRBJ2-3 | TRBD2
CASSLSIVGRDTQYF | TGTGCCAGCAGTTTATCCATCGTCGGGAGAGATACGCAGTATTTT | - | TRBV28 | 15 | TRBJ2-3 | -
CASSFNRDYEQYF | TGTGCCAGCAGCTTCAACAGGGACTACGAGCAGTACTTC | few | TRBV7-9 | 13 | TRBJ2-7 | -
CASSLAGGQGYTF | TGTGCCAGCAGCTTAGCAGGGGGCCAAGGCTACACCTTC | - | TRBV7-9 | 13 | TRBJ1-2 | TRBD1